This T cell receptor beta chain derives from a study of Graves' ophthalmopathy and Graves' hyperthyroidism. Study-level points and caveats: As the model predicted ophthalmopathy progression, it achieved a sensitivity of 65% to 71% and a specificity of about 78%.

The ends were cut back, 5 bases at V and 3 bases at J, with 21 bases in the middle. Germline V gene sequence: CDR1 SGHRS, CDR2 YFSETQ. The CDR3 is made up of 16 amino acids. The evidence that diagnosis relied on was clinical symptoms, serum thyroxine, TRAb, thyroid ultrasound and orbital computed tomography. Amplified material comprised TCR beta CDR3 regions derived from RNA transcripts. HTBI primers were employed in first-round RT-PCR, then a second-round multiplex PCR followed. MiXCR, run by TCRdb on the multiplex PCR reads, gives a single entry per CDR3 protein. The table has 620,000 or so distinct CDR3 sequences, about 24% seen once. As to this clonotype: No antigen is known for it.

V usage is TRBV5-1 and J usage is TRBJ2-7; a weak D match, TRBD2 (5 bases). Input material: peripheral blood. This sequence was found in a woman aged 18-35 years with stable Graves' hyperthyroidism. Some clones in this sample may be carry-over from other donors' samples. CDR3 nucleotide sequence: TGCGCCAGCAGTATGGAGGACGGATCGCCCCTCTACGAGCAGTACTTC. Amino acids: CASSMEDGSPLYEQYF.